This record covers a single TCR beta chain. One end of the junction fails to match germline, which may point to a read error. Germline lookup yields CDR1 SQVTM and CDR2 ANQGSEA. The CDR3 covers 14 residues. The sample comes from a study of shared clonotypes between healthy human individuals. About the research overall: Sampling drew on donors who were two women and a few men aged 18 to 49. Each donor's CD8 memory used one plate, CD8 naive two, each CD4 subset three.

Assay execution proceeded at the deep level. Sequenced by immunoSEQ multiplex PCR; TCRdb stores in-frame clones only, minus some. Of 630,000 or so clones listed, 95% to 98% are singletons. In the naive CD8 group, cells lacked CD45RO and were positively selected for CCR7, so terminally differentiated effector memory CD45RA+ cells were left out. The chain couples TRBV29-1 to TRBJ2-3; D gene uncertain. The sequenced sample was naive CD8+ T cells sorted from blood. The sequence derives from a man younger than 40 in good health. In nucleotides, the CDR3 is TGCAGCGCTGAAGACATCTTCAGCACAGATACGCAGTATTTT. Translating gives CSAEDIFSTDTQYF.